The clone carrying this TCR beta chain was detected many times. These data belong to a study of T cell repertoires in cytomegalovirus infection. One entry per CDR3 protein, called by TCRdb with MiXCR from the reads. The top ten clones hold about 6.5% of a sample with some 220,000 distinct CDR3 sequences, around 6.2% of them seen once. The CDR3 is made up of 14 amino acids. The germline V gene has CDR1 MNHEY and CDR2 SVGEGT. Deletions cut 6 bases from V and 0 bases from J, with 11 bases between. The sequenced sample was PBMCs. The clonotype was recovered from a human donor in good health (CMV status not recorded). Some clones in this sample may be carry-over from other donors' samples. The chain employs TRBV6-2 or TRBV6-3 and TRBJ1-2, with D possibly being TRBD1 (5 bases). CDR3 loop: CASRLGGSNYGYTF. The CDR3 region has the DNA TGTGCCAGCAGGCTCGGGGGATCTAACTATGGCTACACCTTC.